This T cell receptor (beta chain) was sequenced in a study of CXCR3-negative and CXCR3-positive naive CD8 T cells (dated by TCRdb to about 2019). Broadly, across the study: In total, some 140 million TRB reads were obtained, or roughly 1.5 +/- 0.3 million reads per library. The TRBV-TRBJ cluster analysis covered naive subsets from several donors and memory cells from 3 donors. The diversity and physicochemical repertoire analyses included more than nine donors pooled from two independent experiments.

The sequencer was a NextSeq 550. The Human TCR Profiling Kit (MiLaboratory) was used to make UMI-labeled 5' RACE TRB cDNA libraries. cDNA synthesis used the entire amount of extracted RNA, and PCR amplification then used the entire amount of cDNA produced. Libraries were prepared in parallel with an identical number of PCR cycles. The authors' analysis ran thus. MIGEC and MiXCR extracted about 50,000 +/- 10,000 unique UMI-labeled TRB cDNA molecules per library, requiring at least two reads per UMI. Each library averaged approximately 40,000 +/- 10,000 functional in-frame TRB CDR3 nucleotide clonotypes without stop codons. Diversity metrics, including normalized Shannon-Wiener and Chao1, were computed in VDJtools after downsampling to 5000 UMI-labeled TRB molecules per sample. VDJtools was used to calculate clonotype-size-weighted physicochemical properties of the central five CDR3 residues, namely interaction energy, strength, volume and Kidera factor 4. The reads went through TCRdb reprocessing, and each CDR3 protein sequence gets one entry with no DNA. TCRdb's processing, not the authors', yielded these V and J calls. The data table for this sample lists around 110,000 distinct CDR3 sequences. More than 0.3% of the sample comes from the top ten.

The study at large found these results: Repertoire diversity was comparably high in both naive subsets but much lower in memory CD8+ T cells. TRB CDR3s from CXCR3-positive naive cells showed higher hydrophobicity (lower Kidera factor 4), lower energy, and higher strength and volume indices than CXCR3-negative naive cells. Because surface CD5, which is linked to self-reactivity in mice, was comparable between the naive subsets, TCR interaction strength was also inferred from TRB CDR3 physicochemical properties. CXCR3 expression partially decreased after cryopreservation, so most assays used freshly isolated PBMCs. Within the same donor, TRBV-TRBJ usage looked similar between naive CXCR3-negative and CXCR3-positive cells, but memory cells had distinct patterns.

Comments on this clonotype: This clone's antigen is unknown.

CDR1 is given as SGHRS and CDR2 as YFSETQ, both from the germline V gene. Spanning cysteine to phenylalanine, the CDR3 consists of 14 amino acids. DNA for this receptor is not on file. Each CD8+ T cell subset was flow-sorted in triplicate, and some 310,000 cells per subset were placed directly into RLT lysis buffer. To keep memory contaminants out, a stringent definition of naive CD8+ T cells was applied: CD45RO-CCR7+CD27+CD95-. Peripheral blood mononuclear cells were isolated from buffy coats by standard density gradient centrifugation. Naive CXCR3-negative and CXCR3-positive CD8+ T cells were flow-sorted on a FACSAria III. An RNeasy Mini Kit was used to extract total RNA from the sorted cells.

Rearrangement joined TRBV5-1 to TRBJ2-7; no DNA is available, so the TRBD2 call from TCRdb remains unchecked. The TCR sequence derives from a human donor in good health. Some clones in this sample may be carry-over from other donors' samples. Specimen: naive CXCR3+ CD8+ T cells from blood. Explained via the paper, the cell subset or site label denotes: CD45RO-CCR7+CD27+CD95- naive CD8+ T cells expressing CXCR3 (TNR3+). The CDR3 has the sequence CASSWEAVSYEQYF.